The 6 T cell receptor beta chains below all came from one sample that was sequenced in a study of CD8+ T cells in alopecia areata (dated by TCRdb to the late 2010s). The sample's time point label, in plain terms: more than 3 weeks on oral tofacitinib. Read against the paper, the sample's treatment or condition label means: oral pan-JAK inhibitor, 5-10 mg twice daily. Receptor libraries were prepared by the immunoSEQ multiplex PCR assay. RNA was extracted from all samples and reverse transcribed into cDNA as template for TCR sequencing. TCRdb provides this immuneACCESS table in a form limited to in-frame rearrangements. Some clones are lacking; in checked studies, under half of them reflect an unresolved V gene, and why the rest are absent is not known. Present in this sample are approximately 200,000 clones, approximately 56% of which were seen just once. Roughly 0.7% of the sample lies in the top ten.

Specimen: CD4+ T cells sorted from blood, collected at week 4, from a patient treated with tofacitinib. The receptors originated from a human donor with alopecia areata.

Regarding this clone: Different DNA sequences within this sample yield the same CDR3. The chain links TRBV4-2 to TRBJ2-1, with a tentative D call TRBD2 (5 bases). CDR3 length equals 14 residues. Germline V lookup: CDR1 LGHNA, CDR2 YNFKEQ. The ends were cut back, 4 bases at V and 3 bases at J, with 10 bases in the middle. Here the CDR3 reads CASSPLAGYNEQFF. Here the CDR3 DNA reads TGTGCCAGCAGCCCTCTTGCGGGCTACAATGAGCAGTTCTTC.

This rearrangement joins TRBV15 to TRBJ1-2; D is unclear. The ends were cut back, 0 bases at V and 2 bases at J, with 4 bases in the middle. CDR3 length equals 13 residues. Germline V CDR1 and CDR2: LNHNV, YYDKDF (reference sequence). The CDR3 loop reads CATSRDENYGYTF. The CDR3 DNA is TGTGCCACCAGCAGAGATGAAAACTATGGCTACACCTTC.

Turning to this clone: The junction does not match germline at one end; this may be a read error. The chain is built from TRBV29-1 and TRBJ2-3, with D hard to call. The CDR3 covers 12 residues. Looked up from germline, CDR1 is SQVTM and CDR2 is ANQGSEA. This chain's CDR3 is CSVEDGTDTQYF. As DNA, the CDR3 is TGCAGCGTTGAAGATGGCACCGATACGCAGTATTTT.

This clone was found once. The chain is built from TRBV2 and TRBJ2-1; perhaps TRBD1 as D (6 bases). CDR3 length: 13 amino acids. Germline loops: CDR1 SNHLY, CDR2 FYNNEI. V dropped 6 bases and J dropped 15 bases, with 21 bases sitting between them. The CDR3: CASSGGLQGSPFF. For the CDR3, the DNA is TGTGCCAGCAGCGGAGGTTTACAGGGATCCCCGTTCTTC.

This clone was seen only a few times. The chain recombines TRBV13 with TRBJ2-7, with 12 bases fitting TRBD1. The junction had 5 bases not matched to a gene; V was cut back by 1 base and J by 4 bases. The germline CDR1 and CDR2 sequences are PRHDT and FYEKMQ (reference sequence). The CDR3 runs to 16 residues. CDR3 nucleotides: TGTGCCAGCAGCTTAGCACCGGGACAGGGGGCTTACGAGCAGTACTTC. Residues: CASSLAPGQGAYEQYF. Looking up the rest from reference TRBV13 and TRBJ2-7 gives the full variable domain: AAGVIQSPRHLIKEKRETATLKCYPIPRHDTVYWYQQGPGQDPQFLISFYEKMQSDKGSIPDRFSAQQFSDYHSELNMSSLELGDSALYFCASSLAPGQGAYEQYFGPGTRLTVT.

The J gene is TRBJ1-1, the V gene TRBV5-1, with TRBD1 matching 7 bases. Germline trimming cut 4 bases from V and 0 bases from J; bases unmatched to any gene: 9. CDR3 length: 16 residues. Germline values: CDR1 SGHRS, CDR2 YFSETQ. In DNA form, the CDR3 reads TGCGCCAGCAGCACCGACAGGGTATTGATGAACACTGAAGCTTTCTTT. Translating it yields CASSTDRVLMNTEAFF.